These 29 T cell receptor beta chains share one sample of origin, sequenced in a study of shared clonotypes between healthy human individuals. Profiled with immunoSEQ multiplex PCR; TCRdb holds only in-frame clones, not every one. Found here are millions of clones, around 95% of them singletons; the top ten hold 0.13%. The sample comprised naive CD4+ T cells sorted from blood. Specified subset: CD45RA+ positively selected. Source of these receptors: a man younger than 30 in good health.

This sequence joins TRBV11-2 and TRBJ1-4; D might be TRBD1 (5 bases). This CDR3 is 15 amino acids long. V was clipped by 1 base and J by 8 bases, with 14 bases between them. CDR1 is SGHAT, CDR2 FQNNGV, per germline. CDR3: CASSLVAGGWEKLFF. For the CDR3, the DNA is TGTGCCAGCAGCTTAGTCGCGGGGGGTTGGGAAAAACTGTTTTTT.

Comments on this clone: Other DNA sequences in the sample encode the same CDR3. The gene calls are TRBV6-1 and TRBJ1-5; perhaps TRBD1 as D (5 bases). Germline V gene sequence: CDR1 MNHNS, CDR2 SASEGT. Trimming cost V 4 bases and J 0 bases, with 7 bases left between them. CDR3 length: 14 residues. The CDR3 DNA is TGTGCCAGCAGTGTGACAGTTAGCAATCAGCCCCAGCATTTT. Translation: CASSVTVSNQPQHF.

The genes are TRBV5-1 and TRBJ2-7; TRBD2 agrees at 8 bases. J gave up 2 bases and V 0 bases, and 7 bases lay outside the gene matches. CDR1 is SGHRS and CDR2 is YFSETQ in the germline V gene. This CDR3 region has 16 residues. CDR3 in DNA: TGCGCCAGCAGCTTGGATTTCGGGGGGGCAGCCTACGAGCAGTACTTC. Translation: CASSLDFGGAAYEQYF.

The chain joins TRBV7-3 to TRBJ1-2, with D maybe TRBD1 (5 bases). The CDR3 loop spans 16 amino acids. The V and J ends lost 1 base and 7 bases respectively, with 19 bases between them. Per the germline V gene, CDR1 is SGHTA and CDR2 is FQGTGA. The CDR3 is CASSLKPSGQGAGYTF. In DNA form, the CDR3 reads TGTGCCAGCAGCTTAAAACCGTCAGGGCAGGGAGCTGGCTACACCTTC.

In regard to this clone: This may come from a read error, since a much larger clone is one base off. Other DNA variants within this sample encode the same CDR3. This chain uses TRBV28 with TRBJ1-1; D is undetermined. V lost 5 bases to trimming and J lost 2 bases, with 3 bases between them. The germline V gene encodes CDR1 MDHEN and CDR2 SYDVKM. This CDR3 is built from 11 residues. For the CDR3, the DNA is TGTGCCAGCAGTGTCAACACTGAAGCTTTCTTT. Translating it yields CASSVNTEAFF.

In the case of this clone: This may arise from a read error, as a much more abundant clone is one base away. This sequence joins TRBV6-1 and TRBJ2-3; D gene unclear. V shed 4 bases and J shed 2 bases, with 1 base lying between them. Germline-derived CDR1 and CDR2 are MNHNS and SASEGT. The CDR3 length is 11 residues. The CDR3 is CASSATDTQYF. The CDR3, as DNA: TGTGCCAGCAGTGCCACAGATACGCAGTATTTT.

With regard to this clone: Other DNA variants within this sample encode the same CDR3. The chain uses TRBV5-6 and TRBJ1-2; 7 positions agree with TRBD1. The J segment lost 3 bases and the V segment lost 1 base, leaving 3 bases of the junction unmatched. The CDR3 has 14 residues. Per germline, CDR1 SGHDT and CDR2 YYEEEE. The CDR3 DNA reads TGTGCCAGCAGCTTGAGGGACAGATACTATGGCTACACCTTC. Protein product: CASSLRDRYYGYTF. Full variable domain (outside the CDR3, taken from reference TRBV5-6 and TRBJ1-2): DAGVTQSPTHLIKTRGQQVTLRCSPKSGHDTVSWYQQALGQGPQFIFQYYEEEERQRGNFPDRFSGHQFPNYSSELNVNALLLGDSALYLCASSLRDRYYGYTFGSGTRLTVV.

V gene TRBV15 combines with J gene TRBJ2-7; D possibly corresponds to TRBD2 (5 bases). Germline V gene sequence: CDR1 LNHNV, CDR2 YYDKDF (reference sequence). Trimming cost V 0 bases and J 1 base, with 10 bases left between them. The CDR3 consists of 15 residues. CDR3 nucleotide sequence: TGTGCCACCAGCAGAGATTTAGGCGGGTCCTACGAGCAGTACTTC. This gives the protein CATSRDLGGSYEQYF.

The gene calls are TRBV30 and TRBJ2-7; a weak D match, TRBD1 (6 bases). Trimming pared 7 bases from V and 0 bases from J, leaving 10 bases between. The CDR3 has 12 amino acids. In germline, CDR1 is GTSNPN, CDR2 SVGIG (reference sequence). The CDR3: CASGHGSYEQYF. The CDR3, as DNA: TGTGCCTCGGGACACGGCTCCTACGAGCAGTACTTC.

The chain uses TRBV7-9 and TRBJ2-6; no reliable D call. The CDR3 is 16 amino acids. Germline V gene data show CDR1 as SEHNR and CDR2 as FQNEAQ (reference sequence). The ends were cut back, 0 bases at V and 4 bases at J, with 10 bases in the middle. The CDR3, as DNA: TGTGCCAGCAGCTTAGCTCTGGGTATGGGGGCCAACGTCCTGACTTTC. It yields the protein CASSLALGMGANVLTF.

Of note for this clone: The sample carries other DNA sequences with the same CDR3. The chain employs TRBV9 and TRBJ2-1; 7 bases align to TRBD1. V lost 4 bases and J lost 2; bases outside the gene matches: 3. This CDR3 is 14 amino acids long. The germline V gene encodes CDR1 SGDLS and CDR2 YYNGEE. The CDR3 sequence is CASSRQGTYNEQFF. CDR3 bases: TGTGCCAGCAGCCGACAGGGCACCTACAATGAGCAGTTCTTC.

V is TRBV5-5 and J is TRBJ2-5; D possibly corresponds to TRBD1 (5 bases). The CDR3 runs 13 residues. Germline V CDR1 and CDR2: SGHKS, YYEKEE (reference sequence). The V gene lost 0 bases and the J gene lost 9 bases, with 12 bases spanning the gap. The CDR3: CASSLERGSSQYF. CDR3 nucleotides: TGTGCCAGCAGCTTGGAAAGGGGTTCGTCCCAGTACTTC. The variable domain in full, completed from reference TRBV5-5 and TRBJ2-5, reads DAGVTQSPTHLIKTRGQQVTLRCSPISGHKSVSWYQQVLGQGPQFIFQYYEKEERGRGNFPDRFSARQFPNYSSELNVNALLLGDSALYLCASSLERGSSQYFGPGTRLLVL.

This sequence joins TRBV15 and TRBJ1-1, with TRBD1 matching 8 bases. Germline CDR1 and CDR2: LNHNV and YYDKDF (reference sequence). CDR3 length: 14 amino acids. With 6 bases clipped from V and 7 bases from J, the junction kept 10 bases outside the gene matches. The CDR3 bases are TGTGCCACCAGACCGACAGGGGCAACAGGTGAAGCTTTCTTT. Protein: CATRPTGATGEAFF.

CDR3 amino acids: CASSRWGQGNTEAFF. The CDR3 bases are TGTGCCAGTAGTAGATGGGGGCAGGGGAACACTGAAGCTTTCTTT. The V gene is TRBV19, the J gene TRBJ1-1; perhaps TRBD1 as D (6 bases). V lost 4 bases, J lost 1 base, and 13 bases lay in between. The CDR3 spans 15 residues. The germline V gene has CDR1 LNHDA and CDR2 SQIVND (reference sequence).

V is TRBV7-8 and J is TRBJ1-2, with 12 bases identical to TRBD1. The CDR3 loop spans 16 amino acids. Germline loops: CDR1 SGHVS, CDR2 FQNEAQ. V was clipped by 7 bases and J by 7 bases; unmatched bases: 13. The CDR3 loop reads CASNPGQGAIRLGYTF. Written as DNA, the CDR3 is TGTGCCAGCAACCCGGGACAGGGGGCTATCCGGCTTGGCTACACCTTC.

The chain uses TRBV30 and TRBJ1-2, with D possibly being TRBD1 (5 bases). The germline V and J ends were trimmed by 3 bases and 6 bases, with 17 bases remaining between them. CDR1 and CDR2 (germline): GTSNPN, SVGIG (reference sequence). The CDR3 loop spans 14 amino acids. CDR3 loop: CAWRRWGELHGYTF. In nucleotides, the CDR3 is TGTGCCTGGAGGAGATGGGGGGAACTGCATGGCTACACCTTC.

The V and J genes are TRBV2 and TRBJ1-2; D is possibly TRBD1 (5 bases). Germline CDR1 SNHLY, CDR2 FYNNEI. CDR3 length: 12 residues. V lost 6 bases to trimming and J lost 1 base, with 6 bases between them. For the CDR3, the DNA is TGTGCCAGCAGGACAGATAACTATGGCTACACCTTC. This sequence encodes CASRTDNYGYTF. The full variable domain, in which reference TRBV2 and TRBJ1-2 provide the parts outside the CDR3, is EPEVTQTPSHQVTQMGQEVILRCVPISNHLYFYWYRQILGQKVEFLVSFYNNEISEKSEIFDDQFSVERPDGSNFTLKIRSTKLEDSAMYFCASRTDNYGYTFGSGTRLTVV.

CDR3 nucleotide sequence: TGTGCCAGCAGCGAGGGGAGGGGCACTGAAGCTTTCTTT. It codes for CASSEGRGTEAFF. The genes are TRBV11-2 and TRBJ1-1; TRBD1 is a possible D gene (5 bases). Germline CDR1 and CDR2: SGHAT and FQNNGV. This CDR3 is built from 13 residues. Trimming left V 5 bases short and J 4 bases short, with 11 bases between. Complete variable domain (other parts from reference TRBV11-2 and TRBJ1-1): EAGVAQSPRYKIIEKRQSVAFWCNPISGHATLYWYQQILGQGPKLLIQFQNNGVVDDSQLPKDRFSAERLKGVDSTLKIQPAKLEDSAVYLCASSEGRGTEAFFGQGTRLTVV.

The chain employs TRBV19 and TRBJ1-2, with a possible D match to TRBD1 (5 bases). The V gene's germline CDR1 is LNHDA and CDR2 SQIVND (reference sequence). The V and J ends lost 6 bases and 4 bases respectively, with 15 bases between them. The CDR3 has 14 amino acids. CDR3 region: CASSRGGFRYGYTF. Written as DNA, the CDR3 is TGTGCCAGTAGCCGCGGGGGATTTCGCTATGGCTACACCTTC.

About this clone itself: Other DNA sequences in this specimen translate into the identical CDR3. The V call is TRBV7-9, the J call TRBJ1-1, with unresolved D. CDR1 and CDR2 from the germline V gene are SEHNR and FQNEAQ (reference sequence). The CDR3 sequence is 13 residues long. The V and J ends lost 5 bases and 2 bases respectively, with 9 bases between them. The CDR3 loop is CASSLTTNTEAFF. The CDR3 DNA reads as TGTGCCAGCAGCCTGACAACCAACACTGAAGCTTTCTTT.

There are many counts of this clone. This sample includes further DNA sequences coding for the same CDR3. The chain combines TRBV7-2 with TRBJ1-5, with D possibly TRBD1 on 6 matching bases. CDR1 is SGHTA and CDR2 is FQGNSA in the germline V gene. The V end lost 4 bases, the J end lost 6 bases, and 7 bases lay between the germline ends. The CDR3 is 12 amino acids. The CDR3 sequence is CASSSRGQPQHF. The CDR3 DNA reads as TGTGCCAGCAGCTCCAGGGGTCAGCCCCAGCATTTT. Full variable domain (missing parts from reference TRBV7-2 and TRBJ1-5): GAGVSQSPSNKVTEKGKDVELRCDPISGHTALYWYRQSLGQGLEFLIYFQGNSAPDKSGLPSDRFSAERTGGSVSTLTIQRTQQEDSAVYLCASSSRGQPQHFGDGTRLSIL.

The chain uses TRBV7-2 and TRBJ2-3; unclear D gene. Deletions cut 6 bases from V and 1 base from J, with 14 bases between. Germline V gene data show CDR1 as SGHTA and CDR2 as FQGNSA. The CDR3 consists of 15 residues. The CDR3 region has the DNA TGTGCCAGCAGTTTCGAGGCCTGGGGCACAGATACGCAGTATTTT. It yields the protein CASSFEAWGTDTQYF.

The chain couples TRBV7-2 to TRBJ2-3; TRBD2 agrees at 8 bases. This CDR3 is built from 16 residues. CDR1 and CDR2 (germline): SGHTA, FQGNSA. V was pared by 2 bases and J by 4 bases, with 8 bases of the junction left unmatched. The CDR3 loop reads CASSLLRAGGADTQYF. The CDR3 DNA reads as TGTGCCAGCAGCTTATTGAGGGCGGGAGGAGCAGATACGCAGTATTTT.

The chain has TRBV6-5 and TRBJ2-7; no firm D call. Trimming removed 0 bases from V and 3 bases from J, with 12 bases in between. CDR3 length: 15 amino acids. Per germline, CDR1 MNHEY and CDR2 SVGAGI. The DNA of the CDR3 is TGTGCCAGCAGTTACTCGAAACCTGGGATCTACGAGCAGTACTTC. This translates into CASSYSKPGIYEQYF.

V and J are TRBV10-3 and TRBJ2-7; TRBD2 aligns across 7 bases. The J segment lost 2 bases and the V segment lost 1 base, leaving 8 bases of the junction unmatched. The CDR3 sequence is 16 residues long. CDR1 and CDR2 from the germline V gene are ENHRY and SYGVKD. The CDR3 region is CAISEWGGAGAYEQYF. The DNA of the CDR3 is TGTGCCATCAGTGAGTGGGGTGGTGCGGGAGCCTACGAGCAGTACTTC.

Here the CDR3 DNA reads TGCGCCAGCAGCCAAGAATTGGGTGTGGCTAATGAAAAACTGTTTTTT. Protein sequence: CASSQELGVANEKLFF. The V call is TRBV4-3, the J call TRBJ1-4; D remains unclear. CDR3 length equals 16 residues. Germline assignment: CDR1 LGHNA and CDR2 YSLEER. V shed 0 bases and J shed 3 bases, with 11 bases lying between them.

The CDR3 region is CASKEGGGAYSPLHF. Written as DNA, the CDR3 is TGTGCCAGCAAAGAAGGAGGGGGCGCGTATTCACCCCTCCACTTT. This rearrangement joins TRBV2 to TRBJ1-6, with 7 bases matching TRBD1. The CDR3 runs to 15 residues. Germline assignment: CDR1 SNHLY and CDR2 FYNNEI. Unmatched junction bases numbered 11, after V lost 7 bases and J lost 8 bases.

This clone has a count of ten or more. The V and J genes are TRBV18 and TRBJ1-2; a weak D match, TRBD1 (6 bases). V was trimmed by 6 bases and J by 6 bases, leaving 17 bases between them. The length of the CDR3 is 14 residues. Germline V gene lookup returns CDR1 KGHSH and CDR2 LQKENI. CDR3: CASSPGEQGDGYTF. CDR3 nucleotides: TGTGCCAGCTCCCCTGGAGAACAGGGAGATGGCTACACCTTC.

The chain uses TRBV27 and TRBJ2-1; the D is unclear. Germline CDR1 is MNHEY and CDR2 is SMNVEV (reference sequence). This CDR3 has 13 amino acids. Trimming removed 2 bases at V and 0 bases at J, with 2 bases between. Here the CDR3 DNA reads TGTGCCAGCAGTTTACACTCCTACAATGAGCAGTTCTTC. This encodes CASSLHSYNEQFF.